This passage covers 14 T cell receptor beta chains from one sample sequenced in a study of T cell repertoires in cytomegalovirus infection. Their recognized antigens are unknown. TCRdb independently ran MiXCR on the reads; one entry per CDR3 protein. The sample includes 450,000 to 650,000 distinct CDR3 sequences, roughly 42% of them seen just once. The material was cultured PBMCs, obtained from culture after CMV antigen stimulation. The receptors were gathered from a human donor in good health (CMV status not recorded). Some clones in this sample may be carry-over from other donors' samples.

The chain recombines TRBV7-9 with TRBJ1-4, with TRBD1 matching over 10 bases. Losses at the gene ends were 5 bases for V and 6 bases for J; bases not matched to a gene: 9. The CDR3 spans 16 residues. Per germline, CDR1 SEHNR and CDR2 FQNEAQ (reference sequence). CDR3 sequence reads: CASSQTDGTGDEKLFF. CDR3 DNA sequence: TGTGCCAGCAGCCAAACGGATGGGACAGGGGATGAAAAACTGTTTTTT.

The J gene is TRBJ2-1, the V gene TRBV20-1; no reliable D call. V shed 0 bases and J shed 6 bases, with 9 bases lying between them. Germline values: CDR1 DFQATT, CDR2 SNEGSKA (reference sequence). The CDR3 runs to 13 residues. CDR3 residues: CSARDGSVNEQFF. In DNA, the CDR3 is TGCAGTGCTAGAGACGGCTCCGTCAATGAGCAGTTCTTC.

CDR3 region: CASSKERQSNEKLFF. DNA of the CDR3: TGTGCCAGCTCAAAGGAACGGCAGAGTAATGAAAAACTGTTTTTT. This chain links TRBV18 with TRBJ1-4, with D hard to call. CDR1 and CDR2 from the germline V gene are KGHSH and LQKENI. V dropped 5 bases and J dropped 4 bases, with 14 bases sitting between them. The CDR3 length is 15 residues.

This clonotype came up once. The gene calls are TRBV25-1 and TRBJ2-5, with D possibly being TRBD1 (6 bases). The V gene lost 2 bases and the J gene lost 5 bases, with 12 bases spanning the gap. The CDR3 length is 14 residues. Germline CDR1 reads MGHDK; CDR2 reads SYGVNS. The CDR3 DNA is TGTGCCAGCAGTGAAGTGGACAGAGCGGAGACCCAGTACTTC. Its translation: CASSEVDRAETQYF.

The CDR3 sequence is CALTRGSTDTQYF. DNA of the CDR3: TGTGCCCTCACGCGGGGTAGCACAGATACGCAGTATTTT. This chain joins TRBV30 and TRBJ2-3, with D possibly being TRBD2 (6 bases). V lost 8 bases to trimming and J lost 0 bases, with 12 bases between them. This CDR3 has 13 amino acids. From germline, CDR1 is GTSNPN and CDR2 SVGIG (reference sequence).

This clonotype was observed a handful of times. The chain joins TRBV20-1 to TRBJ2-3; 13 bases map to TRBD2. CDR1 DFQATT and CDR2 SNEGSKA come from the germline V gene (reference sequence). The CDR3 length is 15 residues. Trimming took 5 bases from V and 4 from J; bases not matched to a gene: 6. In DNA form, the CDR3 reads TGCAGTGCTCCCACTAGCGGGAGGGCCCCAGATACGCAGTATTTT. Protein product: CSAPTSGRAPDTQYF.

This clonotype was recorded once. The chain recombines TRBV7-9 with TRBJ1-6; unclear D gene. V lost 6 bases and J lost 7, with 13 bases in between. CDR3 length equals 14 residues. Germline V gene data show CDR1 as SEHNR and CDR2 as FQNEAQ (reference sequence). In DNA, the CDR3 is TGTGCCAGCAGTCTACTTAGTGTGAATTCACCCCTCCACTTT. It yields the protein CASSLLSVNSPLHF.

In nucleotides, the CDR3 is TGTGCCAGCAGCTTTTCTGCCTGGGGCACCGGGGAGCTGTTTTTT. This encodes CASSFSAWGTGELFF. The chain has TRBV7-8 and TRBJ2-2; no firm D call. Per the germline V gene, CDR1 is SGHVS and CDR2 is FQNEAQ. The CDR3 has 15 residues. The V and J ends lost 3 bases and 4 bases respectively, with 12 bases between them.

J is TRBJ2-1 and V is TRBV12-3 or TRBV12-4, with D unresolved. CDR3 length: 15 amino acids. The ends were cut back, 6 bases at V and 3 bases at J, with 15 bases in the middle. This CDR3 is CASRGTEVDYNEQFF. The CDR3 DNA is TGTGCCAGCAGAGGAACCGAGGTAGACTACAATGAGCAGTTCTTC.

This clonotype was counted a few times. The genes are TRBV7-8 and TRBJ1-5; TRBD1 might be the D (6 bases). This CDR3 region has 15 residues. Trimming left V 1 base short and J 5 bases short, with 12 bases between. Germline lookup yields CDR1 SGHVS and CDR2 FQNEAQ. The CDR3 region is CASSLVSGEDQPQHF. For the CDR3, the DNA is TGTGCCAGCAGCTTAGTGTCAGGGGAAGATCAGCCCCAGCATTTT.

This clonotype was counted a few times. The chain uses TRBV12-3 or TRBV12-4 and TRBJ1-5; D gene uncertain. V was clipped by 1 base and J by 2 bases, with 9 bases between them. The CDR3 extends over 15 amino acids. The CDR3 sequence is CASSLERSGNQPQHF. CDR3 in DNA: TGTGCCAGCAGTTTAGAGAGGTCGGGCAATCAGCCCCAGCATTTT.

CDR3 sequence reads: CSARDFLLGVETQYF. Here the CDR3 DNA reads TGCAGTGCTAGAGATTTCCTTCTAGGCGTGGAGACCCAGTACTTC. J is TRBJ2-5 and V is TRBV20-1; D not resolved. Per the germline V gene, CDR1 is DFQATT and CDR2 is SNEGSKA (reference sequence). CDR3 size: 15 residues. Trimming stripped 0 bases from V and 5 bases from J, with 16 bases between.

The CDR3 DNA reads TGTGCCAGCAGTTTAGCGGGGGCAATCACAGATACGCAGTATTTT. Its translation: CASSLAGAITDTQYF. The chain joins TRBV28 to TRBJ2-3, with D possibly TRBD2 on 7 matching bases. Trimming pared 2 bases from V and 2 bases from J, leaving 11 bases between. CDR3 length equals 15 residues. Germline loops: CDR1 MDHEN, CDR2 SYDVKM.

The chain has TRBV9 and TRBJ2-3, with 13 bases lining up with TRBD2. From germline, CDR1 is SGDLS and CDR2 YYNGEE. The junction had 12 bases not matched to a gene; V was cut back by 0 bases and J by 8 bases. The CDR3 is 18 residues long. CDR3 bases: TGTGCCAGCAGCGTAGATACTAGCGGGAGGGCCCTACCCGGTACGCAGTATTTT. It specifies CASSVDTSGRALPGTQYF.